Listed here are 25 T cell receptor beta chains from one sample, sequenced in a study of blood T cell repertoires in COVID-19. The data were produced by immunoSEQ multiplex PCR, yet TCRdb's version contains in-frame clones alone and is incomplete. The repertoire holds under 200,000 clones, with around 83% as singletons. The source material was PBMCs or T cells enriched from blood (not recorded which). The receptors were gathered from a woman aged 45-59 years in a cohort exposed to, infected with or recovered from COVID-19 (not recorded which).

This rearrangement joins TRBV9 to TRBJ2-5; maybe TRBD1 (5 bases). CDR3 size: 16 residues. Germline V gives CDR1 SGDLS, CDR2 YYNGEE. The V end was cut by 4 bases, the J end by 2 bases, with 18 bases between. CDR3 DNA sequence: TGTGCCAGCAGCCCACGACGTGACAGAGCTCAAGAGACCCAGTACTTC. Translating gives CASSPRRDRAQETQYF.

The chain couples TRBV23-1 to TRBJ2-2; 10 nucleotides agree with TRBD1. Being an ORF, TRBV23-1 has a function that is uncertain. This CDR3 contains 20 residues. V shed 0 bases, J shed 1 base, and the junction held 11 bases outside the gene matches. CDR3 residues: CASSQSNDRGLGLNTGELFF. DNA for the CDR3: TGCGCCAGCAGTCAATCTAACGACAGGGGGCTAGGCCTGAACACCGGGGAGCTGTTTTTT.

The chain combines TRBV24-1 with TRBJ2-5; 11 positions match TRBD1. CDR1 is KGHDR, CDR2 SFDVKD, per germline. This CDR3 is built from 17 residues. Trimming removed 5 bases from V and 5 bases from J; junction bases left unmatched: 12. Written as DNA, the CDR3 is TGTGCCACCAGTGGGACCGGGACAGGGGGACGGCCGGAGACCCAGTACTTC. This codes for CATSGTGTGGRPETQYF.

The chain carries TRBV7-2 and TRBJ1-1; a weak D match, TRBD1 (6 bases). The CDR3 sequence is 15 residues long. V was trimmed by 4 bases and J by 1 base, leaving 13 bases between them. Germline CDR1 SGHTA, CDR2 FQGNSA. The CDR3 region is CASSSNRVPNTEAFF. In nucleotides, the CDR3 is TGTGCCAGCAGCTCGAACAGGGTACCGAACACTGAAGCTTTCTTT.

V and J are TRBV28 and TRBJ1-3, with 8 bases that match TRBD1. Unmatched junction bases numbered 5, after V lost 6 bases and J lost 4 bases. The CDR3 length is 14 residues. From germline, CDR1 is MDHEN and CDR2 SYDVKM. Here the CDR3 DNA reads TGTGCCAGCAGGGCGACAGGGGTCGGAAACACCATATATTTT. Its translation: CASRATGVGNTIYF.

The chain recombines TRBV27 with TRBJ1-1, with D maybe TRBD1 (6 bases). Germline V lookup: CDR1 MNHEY, CDR2 SMNVEV (reference sequence). CDR3 length equals 13 residues. The germline V and J ends were trimmed by 6 bases and 7 bases, with 15 bases remaining between them. DNA of the CDR3: TGTGCCAGCAGAGGGTCATGGACAGATGAAGCTTTCTTT. Amino acids: CASRGSWTDEAFF.

This chain joins TRBV6-4 and TRBJ2-3; TRBD1 matches 7 bases. The ends lost 6 bases at V and 3 bases at J; junction bases unmatched: 6. CDR3 size: 14 residues. CDR1 is MRHNA, CDR2 SNTAGT, per germline. As DNA, the CDR3 is TGTGCCAGCAGCCGGGACAGCGATACAGATACGCAGTATTTT. Protein: CASSRDSDTDTQYF.

The V and J genes are TRBV2 and TRBJ2-2; D uncertain. Looked up from germline, CDR1 is SNHLY and CDR2 is FYNNEI. This CDR3 has 13 residues. Trimming cost V 5 bases and J 1 base, with 5 bases left between them. The CDR3 DNA is TGTGCCAGCAGTAGACAGAACACCGGGGAGCTGTTTTTT. This sequence encodes CASSRQNTGELFF.

The chain uses TRBV4-1 and TRBJ1-4; weak D call: TRBD1 (6 bases). Germline V lookup: CDR1 MGHRA, CDR2 YSYEKL. The V end was cut by 2 bases, the J end by 3 bases, with 13 bases between. The CDR3 length is 16 residues. The DNA for the CDR3 is TGCGCCAGCAGCCAAATAGAGGGGGGGGCTAATGAAAAACTGTTTTTT. This encodes CASSQIEGGANEKLFF.

J is TRBJ2-7 and V is TRBV9; TRBD2 is a possible D gene (6 bases). Trimming shortened V by 4 bases and J by 2 bases, and 22 bases separated the two germline ends. The CDR3 contains 17 residues. The germline V gene encodes CDR1 SGDLS and CDR2 YYNGEE. CDR3: CASSSKPGVAEPYEQYF. The DNA of the CDR3 is TGTGCCAGCAGCTCGAAACCGGGGGTGGCGGAACCCTACGAGCAGTACTTC.

The chain recombines TRBV11-3 with TRBJ2-3; 12 bases are a match to TRBD2. CDR1 and CDR2 (germline): SGHNT, YENEEA. The V gene end was trimmed by 5 bases and the J gene end by 0 bases; junction bases not matched to a gene: 6. CDR3 length: 17 residues. The CDR3 region is CASSPGLAGLSTDTQYF. CDR3 in DNA: TGTGCCAGCAGCCCCGGACTAGCGGGACTTAGCACAGATACGCAGTATTTT.

The V call is TRBV29-1, the J call TRBJ1-1; D gene unclear. The CDR3 extends over 12 amino acids. V was shortened by 5 bases and J by 1 base, with 8 bases between the two germline ends. Germline V gene data show CDR1 as SQVTM and CDR2 as ANQGSEA. DNA of the CDR3: TGCAGCGTTCCTGGGCAGAACACTGAAGCTTTCTTT. This encodes CSVPGQNTEAFF.

The chain is built from TRBV4-2 and TRBJ1-5, with a tentative D call TRBD1 (6 bases). V was shortened by 6 bases and J by 5 bases, with 14 bases between the two germline ends. This CDR3 is built from 14 residues. Germline lookup yields CDR1 LGHNA and CDR2 YNFKEQ. The CDR3 sequence: CASSLRDIDQPQHF. CDR3 coding DNA: TGTGCCAGCAGTCTACGGGACATTGATCAGCCCCAGCATTTT.

V and J are TRBV21-1 and TRBJ1-1; no check of the table's D call, TRBD1, against the DNA was made. TRBV21-1 counts as a pseudogene. CDR3 size: 15 residues. CDR3 nucleotide sequence: TGTGCCAGCAGCCCACATACAGGGGGAGGAGCTGAAGCTTTCTTT. It translates to CASSPHTGGGAEAFF.

The chain links TRBV28 to TRBJ2-4; 8 bases line up with TRBD1. The CDR3 is made up of 16 amino acids. Germline CDR1 is MDHEN and CDR2 is SYDVKM. Germline trimming cut 5 bases from V and 2 bases from J; bases unmatched to any gene: 8. The CDR3 region has the DNA TGTGCCAGCAGTCCTTGGACAGGGACTCCCAAAAACATTCAGTACTTC. Its translation: CASSPWTGTPKNIQYF.

This clone was counted only a few times. This rearrangement joins TRBV19 to TRBJ2-7; 8 nucleotides agree with TRBD1. The CDR3 is 14 residues long. V dropped 6 bases and J dropped 3; count of bases not matched to a gene: 7. Germline V gives CDR1 LNHDA, CDR2 SQIVND (reference sequence). CDR3 sequence reads: CASSRGQGGYEQYF. DNA for the CDR3: TGTGCCAGTAGCAGAGGACAGGGAGGCTACGAGCAGTACTTC.

This clone was detected only a few times. The chain employs TRBV10-3 and TRBJ2-3; TRBD2 aligns across 14 bases. The CDR3 totals 17 residues. V lost 6 bases and J lost 4; bases outside the gene matches: 9. In germline, CDR1 is ENHRY, CDR2 SYGVKD. CDR3 protein: CAISGLAGGSTPDTQYF. Here the CDR3 DNA reads TGTGCCATCAGCGGACTAGCGGGGGGTTCCACTCCAGATACGCAGTATTTT.

This clone was recorded a few times. In this CDR3 the conserved last residue, phenylalanine or tryptophan, is missing, so a read error is likely. No DNA is shown, since the ends of the CDR3 on it are uncertain; the CDR3 is the one TCRdb lists. The gene calls are TRBV5-6 and TRBJ1-6; TRBD1 is the table's D call, not checked against the DNA. Termini included, the CDR3 measures 13 amino acids. From germline, CDR1 is SGHDT and CDR2 YYEEEE. The CDR3 is CASTRGQLLRALG.

V is TRBV9 and J is TRBJ2-7, with D possibly TRBD1 on 5 matching bases. Germline CDR1 SGDLS, CDR2 YYNGEE. The CDR3 extends over 13 amino acids. V lost 0 bases and J lost 4, with 8 bases in between. CDR3 DNA sequence: TGTGCCAGCAGCGTAGCCCAGGGTTACGAGCAGTACTTC. The encoded protein is CASSVAQGYEQYF.

The chain employs TRBV24-1 and TRBJ2-6; 7 nucleotides agree with TRBD1. The CDR3 spans 15 residues. The germline gives CDR1 KGHDR, CDR2 SFDVKD. V gave up 7 bases and J gave up 0 bases; unmatched junction bases: 2. As DNA, the CDR3 is TGTGCCACCAGCCGACAGGGCTCTGGGGCCAACGTCCTGACTTTC. Translation gives CATSRQGSGANVLTF.

The chain uses TRBV9 and TRBJ1-1; 9 bases align to TRBD1. Germline trimming cut 4 bases from V and 3 bases from J; bases unmatched to any gene: 19. This CDR3 contains 19 residues. Looked up from germline, CDR1 is SGDLS and CDR2 is YYNGEE. CDR3 region: CASSPAGFGQGSLDTEAFF. The CDR3 nucleotides read TGTGCCAGCAGCCCAGCTGGTTTCGGACAGGGGAGTCTGGACACTGAAGCTTTCTTT.

Here the CDR3 reads CAISGVTANTEAFF. In DNA form, the CDR3 reads TGTGCCATCAGTGGGGTGACAGCGAACACTGAAGCTTTCTTT. The rearrangement links TRBV10-3 to TRBJ1-1, with D perhaps matching TRBD1 (5 bases). Trimming removed 4 bases from V and 1 base from J, with 10 bases in between. The CDR3 contains 14 residues. Germline CDR1 ENHRY, CDR2 SYGVKD.

The chain uses TRBV6-1 and TRBJ2-7; 11 bases are a match to TRBD1. V shed 3 bases, J shed 4 bases, and the junction held 8 bases outside the gene matches. The germline gives CDR1 MNHNS, CDR2 SASEGT. The CDR3 has 16 amino acids. The CDR3 DNA is TGTGCCAGCAGTGACCCGGGGGACAGGGGGAGGTACGAGCAGTACTTC. Residues: CASSDPGDRGRYEQYF.

The chain uses TRBV4-1 and TRBJ1-5; 9 positions agree with TRBD1. The CDR3 runs 16 residues. The V gene's germline CDR1 is MGHRA and CDR2 YSYEKL. Germline trimming cut 4 bases from V and 2 bases from J; bases unmatched to any gene: 6. DNA of the CDR3: TGCGCCAGCAGCCGGGGACAGGGTAGTGGCAATCAGCCCCAGCATTTT. Protein sequence: CASSRGQGSGNQPQHF.

The chain employs TRBV19 and TRBJ2-2; D is possibly TRBD2 (6 bases). CDR1 is LNHDA and CDR2 is SQIVND in the germline V gene (reference sequence). This CDR3 has 16 amino acids. Between the trimmed V and J ends, which lost 7 bases and 1 base, there was a span of 16 bases. The CDR3 DNA is TGTGCCAGTACTAGGGCGGGGACTCTGAACACCGGGGAGCTGTTTTTT. Amino acid sequence: CASTRAGTLNTGELFF.